This TCR beta chain is from a study of T cell responses to AZD1222 COVID-19 vaccine. Study-wide points: Repertoires were obtained solely post-peak T cell response. Among spike-specific TCRs, nearly half reportedly target unmutated variant regions.

The protocol was immunoSEQ multiplex PCR, while the TCRdb copy is restricted to in-frame clones and leaves out a portion. The table records 150,000 to 200,000 clones, 75% to 90% of them present only once. Comments on this clone: Its antigen is still unknown.

Germline values: CDR1 SGDLS, CDR2 YYNGEE. Trimming took off 4 bases at V and 1 base at J, with 7 bases between the two ends. This CDR3 has 13 amino acids. The sequenced sample was peripheral blood, obtained on day 0 of MenACWY control vaccination. This receptor was taken from an adult in good health. The rearrangement uses TRBV9 and TRBJ2-3; D ambiguous. The CDR3 protein is CASSSVGTDTQYF. CDR3 in DNA: TGTGCCAGCAGCAGTGTGGGCACAGATACGCAGTATTTT.